This TCR beta chain was captured by sequencing in a study of blood T cell repertoires in COVID-19. The overall study: Researchers got acute and convalescent COVID-19 samples from the United States, Italy and Spain. PBMCs, B-cell-depleted T cells, or T cells provided the cDNA or gDNA that made up the material.

Per the original methods: Estimates of nucleated cell counts were drawn from the amplification of reference gene primers. Here immunoSEQ multiplex PCR was the method, and the copy in TCRdb shows in-frame clones only, minus some. The V and J calls and clone size are taken from that table; D and trimming were inferred from the DNA. The sample records about 46,000 clones, about 83% being singletons. The germline V gene has CDR1 SGHAT and CDR2 FQNNGV. This CDR3 has 16 amino acids. The V gene lost 1 base and the J gene lost 0 bases, with 10 bases spanning the gap. The V call is TRBV11-2, the J call TRBJ2-4, with D unclear. This clonotype was sampled from a woman at least 80 years old with acute or convalescent COVID-19. The specimen was peripheral blood. The CDR3 reads CASSLGQNLAKNIQYF. As DNA, the CDR3 is TGTGCCAGCAGCTTAGGTCAGAACCTAGCCAAAAACATTCAGTACTTC.